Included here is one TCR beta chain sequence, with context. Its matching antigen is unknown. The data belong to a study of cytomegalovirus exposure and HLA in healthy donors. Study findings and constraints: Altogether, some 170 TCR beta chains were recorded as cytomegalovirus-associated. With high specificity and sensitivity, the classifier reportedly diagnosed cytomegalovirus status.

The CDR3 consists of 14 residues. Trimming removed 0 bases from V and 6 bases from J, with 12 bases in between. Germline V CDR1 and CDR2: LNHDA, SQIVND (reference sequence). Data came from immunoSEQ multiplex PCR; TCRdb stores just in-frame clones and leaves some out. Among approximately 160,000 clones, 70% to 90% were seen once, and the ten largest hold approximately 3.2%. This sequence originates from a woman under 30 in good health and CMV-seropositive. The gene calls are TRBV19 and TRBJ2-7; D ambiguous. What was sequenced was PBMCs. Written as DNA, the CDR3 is TGTGCCAGTAGTATAGATCCGGCTAGTTCCGAGCAGTACTTC. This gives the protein CASSIDPASSEQYF. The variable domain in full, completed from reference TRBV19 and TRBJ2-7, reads DGGITQSPKYLFRKEGQNVTLSCEQNLNHDAMYWYRQDPGQGLRLIYYSQIVNDFQKGDIAEGYSVSREKKESFPLTVTSAQKNPTAFYLCASSIDPASSEQYFGPGTRLTVT.